Shown below are 30 T cell receptor beta chains from a single sample sequenced in a study of blood T cell repertoires in COVID-19. Method: immunoSEQ multiplex PCR; TCRdb's copy keeps in-frame clones and lacks some. The sample consists of about 46,000 clones, 70% to 90% of them appearing once. The sample comprised peripheral blood. These receptors were taken from a woman at least 80 years old with COVID-19, enrolled during active disease.

CDR3 protein: CASSRGTSGRTDTQYF. As DNA, the CDR3 is TGTGCCAGCTCTCGGGGGACTAGCGGGAGGACAGATACGCAGTATTTT. The chain couples TRBV18 to TRBJ2-3, with 15 bases matching TRBD2. V dropped 6 bases and J dropped 3; count of bases not matched to a gene: 4. This CDR3 is 16 amino acids long. The germline gives CDR1 KGHSH, CDR2 LQKENI.

The rearrangement joins TRBV28 to TRBJ1-5, with D maybe TRBD1 (5 bases). CDR3 length: 13 residues. Germline V lookup: CDR1 MDHEN, CDR2 SYDVKM. V lost 10 bases and J 3 bases, leaving 13 bases between the germline ends. The CDR3 coding sequence is TGTGCCACTTCAGGGATGGACAATCAGCCCCAGCATTTT. Its translation is CATSGMDNQPQHF.

This rearrangement joins TRBV10-3 to TRBJ1-2; possible D gene TRBD1, 6 bases. V lost 3 bases to trimming and J lost 4 bases, with 18 bases between them. CDR1 is ENHRY and CDR2 is SYGVKD in the germline V gene. The CDR3 spans 16 residues. The CDR3 bases are TGTGCCATCAGTGATTTCCTGGGGGCGGGCGGCTATGGCTACACCTTC. Translated, it gives CAISDFLGAGGYGYTF.

V gene TRBV5-5 combines with J gene TRBJ1-6, with D maybe TRBD1 (5 bases). V dropped 0 bases and J dropped 2 bases, with 9 bases sitting between them. The CDR3 consists of 16 residues. The V gene's germline CDR1 is SGHKS and CDR2 YYEKEE (reference sequence). The CDR3 coding sequence is TGTGCCAGCAGCTTGGCCGGGGGTACCTATAATTCACCCCTCCACTTT. Translating it yields CASSLAGGTYNSPLHF.

V is TRBV19 and J is TRBJ1-2, with a weak D call TRBD1 (6 bases). CDR1 LNHDA and CDR2 SQIVND come from the germline V gene (reference sequence). The CDR3 contains 13 residues. The V gene lost 4 bases and the J gene lost 4 bases, with 10 bases spanning the gap. In DNA form, the CDR3 reads TGTGCCAGTAGTACCGAGACAGGCTATGGCTACACCTTC. As protein: CASSTETGYGYTF. Filled out from reference TRBV19 and TRBJ1-2, the complete variable domain reads DGGITQSPKYLFRKEGQNVTLSCEQNLNHDAMYWYRQDPGQGLRLIYYSQIVNDFQKGDIAEGYSVSREKKESFPLTVTSAQKNPTAFYLCASSTETGYGYTFGSGTRLTVV.

The rearrangement joins TRBV24-1 to TRBJ2-1; tentative D call: TRBD2 (5 bases). V was clipped by 4 bases and J by 4 bases, with 19 bases between them. There are 17 residues in the CDR3. The V gene's germline CDR1 is KGHDR and CDR2 SFDVKD. The CDR3 DNA reads TGTGCCACCAGTGACACCGCAAGAGAGCGGACTTACAATGAGCAGTTCTTC. It translates to CATSDTARERTYNEQFF.

The genes are TRBV28 and TRBJ1-2; TRBD1 matches at 7 bases. Trimming cost V 6 bases and J 7 bases; bases outside gene matches: 14. Germline loops: CDR1 MDHEN, CDR2 SYDVKM. The CDR3 loop spans 15 amino acids. The CDR3 nucleotides read TGTGCCAGCAGCATAGTAGGGGGCCTTCGGGGTGGCTACACCTTC. Its protein product is CASSIVGGLRGGYTF.

This clone occurred once. The V gene is TRBV5-5, the J gene TRBJ2-7, with D perhaps matching TRBD2 (6 bases). CDR1 and CDR2 (germline): SGHKS, YYEKEE (reference sequence). Between the trimmed V and J ends, which lost 6 bases and 1 base, there was a span of 14 bases. The CDR3 spans 14 residues. CDR3 in DNA: TGTGCCAGCAACTCCGTAGCGGCATCCTACGAGCAGTACTTC. It is translated as CASNSVAASYEQYF.

The rearrangement joins TRBV28 to TRBJ2-4; 9 bases line up with TRBD2. Per the germline V gene, CDR1 is MDHEN and CDR2 is SYDVKM. Unmatched junction bases numbered 9, after V lost 0 bases and J lost 3 bases. This CDR3 region has 18 residues. CDR3 amino acids: CASSLWTSGGRGKNIQYF. The CDR3 DNA reads TGTGCCAGCAGTTTATGGACTAGCGGCGGGAGGGGCAAAAACATTCAGTACTTC.

This clone has ten or more counts. V gene TRBV3-1 (or the pseudogene TRBV3-2) combines with J gene TRBJ1-5; D uncertain. This CDR3 region has 15 residues. V was cut by 1 base and J by 2 bases, with 9 bases left in between. Germline-derived CDR1 and CDR2 are LGHDT and YNNKEL (reference sequence). CDR3 DNA sequence: TGTGCCAGCAGCCAAGGGCCCGCGGGCAATCAGCCCCAGCATTTT. Translation: CASSQGPAGNQPQHF.

The J gene is TRBJ2-7, the V gene TRBV5-1; the D is unclear. Germline V gene data show CDR1 as SGHRS and CDR2 as YFSETQ. CDR3 length: 13 residues. Between the trimmed V and J ends, which lost 3 bases and 1 base, there was a span of 8 bases. The CDR3 spells CASSSPGSYEQYF. The CDR3 nucleotides read TGCGCCAGCAGCTCGCCCGGTTCCTACGAGCAGTACTTC.

This clone was detected a few times. J is TRBJ1-2 and V is TRBV12-3 or TRBV12-4; D is undetermined. The CDR3 extends over 13 amino acids. V was clipped by 7 bases and J by 5 bases, with 14 bases between them. The CDR3 nucleotides read TGTGCCAGCAAGAAGATAGGGAGTTATGGCTACACCTTC. Residues: CASKKIGSYGYTF.

V is TRBV6-1 and J is TRBJ1-1; D is uncertain. This CDR3 comprises 20 residues. V lost 2 bases and J lost 2, with 27 bases in between. The germline V gene encodes CDR1 MNHNS and CDR2 SASEGT. DNA of the CDR3: TGTGCCAGCAGTGAACCGGCGACAAAGTGGTCATCTCCTAAAAACACTGAAGCTTTCTTT. Translating gives CASSEPATKWSSPKNTEAFF.

The chain joins TRBV5-1 to TRBJ1-6, with D tentatively TRBD1 (5 bases). V was cut by 4 bases and J by 5 bases, with 13 bases left in between. The CDR3 runs to 15 residues. CDR1 is SGHRS and CDR2 is YFSETQ in the germline V gene. As DNA, the CDR3 is TGCGCCAGCAGCATTCAGGGCCGGGATAATTCACCCCTCCACTTT. Translation: CASSIQGRDNSPLHF.

V and J are TRBV6-2 or TRBV6-3 and TRBJ2-3; TRBD2 is a possible D gene (5 bases). V lost 2 bases to trimming and J lost 5 bases, with 17 bases between them. The CDR3 has 16 amino acids. Germline-derived CDR1 and CDR2 are MNHEY and SVGEGT. CDR3: CASSYVRVPGGDTQYF. For the CDR3, the DNA is TGTGCCAGCAGTTACGTGCGGGTCCCTGGAGGAGATACGCAGTATTTT.

The V call is TRBV7-2, the J call TRBJ1-5; D is ambiguous. Germline V lookup: CDR1 SGHTA, CDR2 FQGNSA. This CDR3 comprises 16 residues. The V end was cut by 1 base, the J end by 6 bases, with 16 bases between. CDR3 sequence: CASSLGRADEGQPQHF. The DNA for the CDR3 is TGTGCCAGCAGCTTAGGGAGGGCGGACGAAGGTCAGCCCCAGCATTTT.

The rearrangement links TRBV12-3 or TRBV12-4 to TRBJ2-5, with a weak D call TRBD2 (6 bases). V was pared by 5 bases and J by 5 bases, with 9 bases between. CDR3 length: 12 amino acids. This chain's CDR3 is CASSPREETQYF. The CDR3 nucleotides read TGTGCCAGCAGTCCTCGGGAGGAGACCCAGTACTTC.

This chain joins TRBV28 and TRBJ2-7; a weak D match, TRBD2 (6 bases). The CDR3 has 14 amino acids. Between the trimmed V and J ends, which lost 4 bases and 7 bases, there was a span of 17 bases. Germline V lookup: CDR1 MDHEN, CDR2 SYDVKM. CDR3 in amino acids: CASSSFSGLGEQYF. The CDR3 nucleotides are TGTGCCAGCAGTTCTTTTAGCGGTTTGGGGGAGCAGTACTTC.

This clone was recorded once. The chain combines TRBV29-1 with TRBJ1-2; possibly TRBD1 for D (6 bases). Trimming shortened V by 6 bases and J by 6 bases, and 17 bases separated the two germline ends. This CDR3 spans 13 amino acids. Germline assignment: CDR1 SQVTM and CDR2 ANQGSEA. The CDR3 DNA reads as TGCAGCGTCTGGGGGCAGGTGTACGATGGCTACACCTTC. Its translation is CSVWGQVYDGYTF.

The chain couples TRBV5-4 to TRBJ1-4; 7 bases fit TRBD1. V shed 4 bases and J 8 bases; nucleotides not matched to a gene: 8. CDR3 length: 14 residues. CDR1 and CDR2 (germline): SGHNT, YYREEE (reference sequence). The CDR3, as DNA: TGTGCCAGCAGCAGTGGACAGGTGGAAGAAAAACTGTTTTTT. Protein product: CASSSGQVEEKLFF.

V usage is TRBV6-2 or TRBV6-3 and J usage is TRBJ1-4; D is undetermined. The V end lost 4 bases, the J end lost 6 bases, and 6 bases lay between the germline ends. Germline V gene sequence: CDR1 MNHEY, CDR2 SVGEGT. The CDR3 sequence is 12 residues long. The CDR3 DNA sequence: TGTGCCAGCAGTTCTTCCTATGAAAAACTGTTTTTT. As protein: CASSSSYEKLFF.

The chain employs TRBV6-2 or TRBV6-3 and TRBJ1-2, with D unclear. The CDR3 runs to 16 residues. Germline CDR1 and CDR2: MNHEY and SVGEGT. Trimming removed 5 bases from V and 8 bases from J, with 24 bases in between. The CDR3 reads CASSQPPTPPVRGYTF. The CDR3 DNA is TGTGCCAGCAGTCAACCGCCCACCCCACCTGTGAGAGGCTACACCTTC.

The V call is TRBV5-8, the J call TRBJ2-7; TRBD1 might be the D (7 bases). The V end was cut by 2 bases, the J end by 7 bases, with 13 bases between. CDR3 size: 13 residues. Germline V gene data show CDR1 as SGHTS and CDR2 as YDEGEE. The CDR3 sequence: CASSFNRGGEQYF. The DNA for the CDR3 is TGTGCCAGCAGCTTCAACAGGGGAGGAGAGCAGTACTTC.

The chain recombines TRBV6-2 or TRBV6-3 with TRBJ1-1; tentative D call: TRBD1 (5 bases). The CDR3 has 14 amino acids. CDR1 is MNHEY, CDR2 SVGEGT, per germline. V dropped 2 bases and J dropped 6 bases, with 13 bases sitting between them. The CDR3 reads CASSYARALSEAFF. For the CDR3, the DNA is TGTGCCAGCAGTTACGCCAGGGCCCTCTCTGAAGCTTTCTTT.

This chain links TRBV5-1 with TRBJ2-3; 7 bases are shared with TRBD2. The CDR3 loop spans 19 amino acids. Trimming at V came to 3 bases and at J to 0 bases, leaving 16 bases not matched to a gene. CDR1 is SGHRS and CDR2 is YFSETQ in the germline V gene. CDR3: CASSSQSLGGPKSTDTQYF. The CDR3, as DNA: TGCGCCAGCAGCTCGCAGAGTTTGGGAGGGCCAAAGAGCACAGATACGCAGTATTTT.

This clone appeared once. The chain links TRBV19 to TRBJ2-7, with 10 bases that match TRBD1. There are 15 residues in the CDR3. Germline values: CDR1 LNHDA, CDR2 SQIVND (reference sequence). V was clipped by 6 bases and J by 3 bases; unmatched bases: 8. CDR3 DNA sequence: TGTGCCAGTAGACGGACAGGGGGATCCGGCTACGAGCAGTACTTC. It encodes CASRRTGGSGYEQYF.

The chain uses TRBV7-3 and TRBJ2-7; D is ambiguous. This CDR3 region has 13 residues. Between the trimmed V and J ends, which lost 2 bases and 6 bases, there was a span of 11 bases. Looked up from germline, CDR1 is SGHTA and CDR2 is FQGTGA. The CDR3: CASSLGQTSEQYF. The DNA of the CDR3 is TGTGCCAGCAGCTTAGGGCAGACCTCCGAGCAGTACTTC.

In this sample, this clone turned up a few times. This CDR3 reads CASSPRTGVGEKLFF. Here the CDR3 DNA reads TGTGCCAGCTCACCGCGAACAGGGGTGGGTGAAAAACTGTTTTTT. The chain couples TRBV18 to TRBJ1-4; TRBD1 matches at 7 bases. V lost 3 bases and J lost 7; bases outside the gene matches: 8. Germline values: CDR1 KGHSH, CDR2 LQKENI. CDR3 length: 15 residues.

This clone came up once. This chain links TRBV27 with TRBJ2-7; 15 bases line up with TRBD2. The CDR3 totals 17 residues. Germline V gene sequence: CDR1 MNHEY, CDR2 SMNVEV (reference sequence). Trimming cost V 4 bases and J 3 bases; bases outside gene matches: 7. The CDR3 region is CASSSRGTSGRIYEQYF. The CDR3 DNA follows: TGTGCCAGCAGTTCCCGAGGGACTAGCGGGAGGATCTACGAGCAGTACTTC.

The genes are TRBV7-2 and TRBJ2-5; the D gene is possibly TRBD1 (7 bases). Germline V gene sequence: CDR1 SGHTA, CDR2 FQGNSA. This CDR3 is 15 amino acids long. The V end was cut by 5 bases, the J end by 5 bases, with 18 bases between. CDR3 loop: CASSPYQGGGETQYF. Here the CDR3 DNA reads TGTGCCAGCAGCCCCTACCAGGGGGGTGGGGAGACCCAGTACTTC.